This T cell receptor beta chain was sequenced for a study of blood T cells in healthy people across ages (dated by TCRdb to 2013 to 2016). At the level of the whole study: In model experiments, template switching captured about one uniquely barcoded TCR beta cDNA molecule for every two T cells. To track age-related changes in TCR beta repertoire diversity, the study relied on deep sequencing normalized with unique cDNA molecular identifiers. Donors were grouped into four age groups: young (average approximately 16 years), middle-aged (roughly 37), aged (around 56) and long-lived (approximately 82). To avoid experimental bias, donors of different ages were distributed randomly across sequencing lanes. The study analyzed two additional independent replicas of 1 million unique cDNA reads from the same blood draw for two donors, one aged 18 to 30 and one aged 80 or older.

Points on this clonotype: Its specific antigen is unknown. Per-base qualities were not stored, and no clone one base away is much larger.

Library method: 5' RACE. Sequencing was carried out with an Illumina HiSeq 2500. A second roughly 6 to 12 cycle PCR used a sample-barcoded 5' primer and a J-beta primer mix. A unique molecular identifier was introduced onto each TCR beta cDNA molecule by a template-switch 5' adaptor carrying 12 random nucleotides. Each sample yielded at least 3 million CDR3-containing paired-end reads. First-strand cDNA was synthesized from all RNA with the Mint cDNA synthesis kit, primed by a TRBC-specific oligonucleotide. Following uracil-DNA glycosylase treatment, a first 18-cycle PCR with universal primers M1SS and BC2_uni_R was performed on all cDNA. The paper's processing steps were these. For normalization, 1 million high-quality reads were randomly selected from each sample, with every read carrying a distinct molecular identifier. Reads with shared molecular identifiers were discarded instead of being binned into consensus sequences. MiTCR, set to a Q25 quality threshold and the strictest error-elimination algorithm, was used for CDR3 identification, clonotype clustering and error correction. A nonparametric unseen species model with Euler transformation was used to estimate a lower bound on total TCR beta diversity. TCRdb reprocessed the public reads (quality trimming at Q25 with fastp, clone calling with MiXCR) and kept in-frame beta chains. Each record represents a unique CDR3 protein, reported with the most common genes and DNA among its rows. TCRdb's processing, not the authors' own work, is the source of the V and J calls. The sample contains about 1.6 million distinct CDR3 sequences, about 31% of them found a single time. 11% of the sample belongs to the ten largest clones.

Study-wide findings and limitations: Total diversity estimates from one million sequenced T cells were considered lower bounds and underestimates. Observed TCR beta diversity per million T cells fell roughly linearly with age, and a significant reduction was already apparent by age around 36. The percentage of naive T cells measured by flow cytometry correlated strongly with observed TCR beta diversity. The long-lived group showed more naive CD4+ T cells, fewer expanded clones and increased TCR diversity than the aged group, suggesting age selection. Bulk unsorted PBMC profiling prevented conclusive comparison of naive and antigen-experienced compartments. Donor CMV infection status was unknown, potentially confounding age-related changes in expanded clonotypes.

Systemically healthy Caucasian individuals from Russia, approximately 39 in total and aged about 6 to 100 years, were included as donors. Each donor gave ten milliliters of peripheral blood, collected into EDTA-treated Vacutainer tubes. Ficoll-Paque density-gradient centrifugation was used to isolate PBMCs, with at least 6.5 million obtained per sample. Total RNA, at least 5 micrograms per sample, was extracted from PBMCs with Trizol reagent. The percentages of naive CD45RAhigh/CD27high T cells were determined by flow cytometry on a PBMC aliquot from every donor. The TCR sequence derives from a woman aged 25-40 years in good health. The sample was blood.

The bases read TGTGCCTGGAGTGTACAGGGGCTGAACACTGAAGCTTTCTTT. This codes for CAWSVQGLNTEAFF. In this chain, TRBV30 is recombined with TRBJ1-1; TRBD1 agrees with 7 junctional bases. Spanning cysteine to phenylalanine, the CDR3 consists of 14 amino acids. Only the CDR3 region is kept as DNA, spanning 42 bases read in frame from base 1. For CDR1 and CDR2, the germline V gene (reference sequence) lists GTSNPN and SVGIG. Clipping removes 0 bases from V and 0 bases from J, with 1 as the unmatched junction base count. Outside the CDR3, residues come from the reference TRBV30 and TRBJ1-1 proteins, so the full variable domain is: SQTIHQWPATLVQPVGSPLSLECTVEGTSNPNLYWYRQAAGRGLQLLFYSVGIGQISSEVPQNLSASRPQDRQFILSSKKLLLSDSGFYLCAWSVQGLNTEAFFGQGTRLTVV.